Presented here are 11 T cell receptor beta chains from one specimen sequenced in a study of blood T cell repertoires in COVID-19. The protocol was immunoSEQ multiplex PCR, while the TCRdb copy is restricted to in-frame clones and leaves out a portion. The sample records 95,000 to 110,000 clones, more than 70% being singletons. Specimen: peripheral blood. All receptors come from a human donor in a cohort sampled during active COVID-19.

This clone was detected ten times or more. The chain combines TRBV6-1 with TRBJ1-2; perhaps TRBD1 as D (5 bases). Germline V CDR1 and CDR2: MNHNS, SASEGT. The CDR3 runs 12 residues. V lost 3 bases and J 13 bases, leaving 15 bases between the germline ends. CDR3 bases: TGTGCCAGCAGTGACCTACAGGACCGGGCCACCTTC. It translates to CASSDLQDRATF.

The chain recombines TRBV5-1 with TRBJ2-3; 11 bases are shared with TRBD2. The germline CDR1 and CDR2 sequences are SGHRS and YFSETQ. The CDR3 sequence is 15 residues long. V shed 4 bases, J shed 4 bases, and the junction held 5 bases outside the gene matches. The CDR3 DNA reads TGCGCCAGCAGCATTAGCGGGAGGGCCTCAGATACGCAGTATTTT. Its translation is CASSISGRASDTQYF.

This clone showed up just once. The V call is TRBV7-2, the J call TRBJ1-2; D is unclear. The germline gives CDR1 SGHTA, CDR2 FQGNSA. The CDR3 spans 13 residues. V lost 1 base, J lost 10 bases, and 13 bases lay in between. Here the CDR3 DNA reads TGTGCCAGCAGCTTAGGCATCCAGGCCCCCTACACCTTC. It specifies CASSLGIQAPYTF. The full variable domain, rest sourced from reference TRBV7-2 and TRBJ1-2, is GAGVSQSPSNKVTEKGKDVELRCDPISGHTALYWYRQSLGQGLEFLIYFQGNSAPDKSGLPSDRFSAERTGGSVSTLTIQRTQQEDSAVYLCASSLGIQAPYTFGSGTRLTVV.

The sample holds one count of this clone. The chain has TRBV24-1 and TRBJ2-5; 8 nucleotides match TRBD2. This CDR3 is 16 amino acids long. Germline trimming cut 2 bases from V and 1 base from J; bases unmatched to any gene: 5. The germline V gene encodes CDR1 KGHDR and CDR2 SFDVKD. As DNA, the CDR3 is TGTGCCACCAGTGATTCCGGGAGGGGATTCCAAGAGACCCAGTACTTC. It yields the protein CATSDSGRGFQETQYF.

CDR3 protein: CASSPVDRYIYGYTF. The CDR3 bases are TGTGCCAGCAGTCCTGTGGACAGGTACATTTATGGCTACACCTTC. This chain joins TRBV6-5 and TRBJ1-2; 7 bases agree with TRBD1. CDR1 MNHEY and CDR2 SVGAGI come from the germline V gene. This CDR3 is built from 15 residues. V lost 5 bases and J lost 5; bases outside the gene matches: 11.

The V gene is TRBV5-1, the J gene TRBJ1-1; D is ambiguous. The CDR3 sequence is 13 residues long. The V gene's germline CDR1 is SGHRS and CDR2 YFSETQ. V lost 2 bases to trimming and J lost 1 base, with 6 bases between them. The CDR3 region is CASSFGRNTEAFF. Here the CDR3 DNA reads TGCGCCAGCAGCTTTGGCAGGAACACTGAAGCTTTCTTT.

V gene TRBV5-1 combines with J gene TRBJ2-1; D might be TRBD1 (6 bases). Per germline, CDR1 SGHRS and CDR2 YFSETQ. The CDR3 runs to 17 residues. Trimming pared 4 bases from V and 8 bases from J, leaving 25 bases between. The DNA for the CDR3 is TGCGCCAGCAGCAGGACCCCCGGGACACAAGCCAGTGATGAGCAGTTCTTC. Amino acids: CASSRTPGTQASDEQFF. Drawing the rest from reference TRBV5-1 and TRBJ2-1, the complete variable domain is KAGVTQTPRYLIKTRGQQVTLSCSPISGHRSVSWYQQTPGQGLQFLFEYFSETQRNKGNFPGRFSGRQFSNSRSEMNVSTLELGDSALYLCASSRTPGTQASDEQFFGPGTRLTVL.

The chain joins TRBV6-4 to TRBJ2-1; perhaps TRBD1 as D (5 bases). The CDR3 has 16 amino acids. V lost 6 bases and J 5 bases, leaving 20 bases between the germline ends. Germline lookup yields CDR1 MRHNA and CDR2 SNTAGT. In DNA form, the CDR3 reads TGTGCCAGCAGAACCCAACAGGATCCCACCCACAATGAGCAGTTCTTC. Amino acids: CASRTQQDPTHNEQFF.

V gene TRBV4-1 combines with J gene TRBJ2-2; 8 bases fit TRBD2. The ends lost 4 bases at V and 1 base at J; junction bases unmatched: 8. This CDR3 comprises 17 residues. CDR1 and CDR2 (germline): MGHRA, YSYEKL. The CDR3 is CASSPITSGRNTGELFF. The CDR3, as DNA: TGCGCCAGCAGCCCTATTACTAGCGGCCGGAACACCGGGGAGCTGTTTTTT.

The chain employs TRBV5-8 and TRBJ1-5; 8 nucleotides align to TRBD1. The CDR3 is 13 amino acids. Germline values: CDR1 SGHTS, CDR2 YDEGEE. Unmatched junction bases numbered 4, after V lost 4 bases and J lost 7 bases. CDR3 DNA: TGTGCCAGCAGCCGACAGGGGCGGCAGCCCCAGCATTTT. Amino acids: CASSRQGRQPQHF.

This chain connects TRBV5-1 to TRBJ2-5; weak D call: TRBD2 (6 bases). The CDR3 contains 14 residues. Trimming took off 4 bases at V and 5 bases at J, with 15 bases between the two ends. Germline CDR1 and CDR2: SGHRS and YFSETQ. The CDR3 nucleotides are TGCGCCAGCAGCGTCGCCTTAAGCGGGGAGACCCAGTACTTC. Translation: CASSVALSGETQYF.